This passage covers 28 T cell receptor beta chains from one sample sequenced in a study of identical twins. TCRdb independently ran MiXCR on the 5' RACE reads; one entry per CDR3 protein. Of a few hundred thousand distinct CDR3 sequences in the sample, approximately 10% were seen once. These data also featured in a second study, about yellow fever vaccine responses in identical twins.

The material sequenced was PBMCs. These receptor sequences come from a woman aged 18-29 years in good health.

The V and J genes are TRBV7-2 and TRBJ2-1, with D possibly called TRBD1 or TRBD2 (6 bases each). Germline V gives CDR1 SGHTA, CDR2 FQGNSA. This CDR3 contains 16 residues. V lost 2 bases and J lost 6, with 17 bases in between. As DNA, the CDR3 is TGTGCCAGCAGCTTATCCCCCCGTAAGGGGGGCAATGAGCAGTTCTTC. This translates into CASSLSPRKGGNEQFF.

This clonotype has more than one count but fewer than ten. CDR3 in DNA: TGCGCCAGCAGCGGGGGGGACAGGGATGGTTCTGGGGCCAACGTCCTGACTTTC. Amino acid sequence: CASSGGDRDGSGANVLTF. The J gene is TRBJ2-6, the V gene TRBV4-1, with 9 positions matching TRBD1. Germline lookup yields CDR1 MGHRA and CDR2 YSYEKL. Trimming took 5 bases from V and 1 from J; bases not matched to a gene: 9. This CDR3 comprises 18 residues.

The chain links TRBV30 to TRBJ2-7; D is ambiguous. The germline V gene encodes CDR1 GTSNPN and CDR2 SVGIG (reference sequence). V lost 3 bases and J 7 bases, leaving 16 bases between the germline ends. The CDR3 has 13 residues. Written as DNA, the CDR3 is TGTGCCTGGAGCGGAGACAAAACCCTGGAGCAGTACTTC. Its protein is CAWSGDKTLEQYF.

The CDR3 DNA is TGCAGCGTCTCAACAGGGGGCGAGCAGTACTTC. Protein sequence: CSVSTGGEQYF. The chain couples TRBV29-1 to TRBJ2-7; the match to TRBD1 covers 8 bases. This CDR3 contains 11 residues. Per germline, CDR1 SQVTM and CDR2 ANQGSEA. The V gene end was trimmed by 6 bases and the J gene end by 6 bases; junction bases not matched to a gene: 4.

This clonotype was recorded at least ten times. The chain recombines TRBV12-3 or TRBV12-4 with TRBJ2-7; 7 bases align to TRBD2. The CDR3 totals 13 residues. The V and J ends lost 3 bases and 6 bases, in that order; junction bases with no gene match: 5. The DNA for the CDR3 is TGTGCCAGCAGTTTTACAGCGGGGCTCGAGCAGTACTTC. It specifies CASSFTAGLEQYF.

In this sample, this clonotype turned up many times. The chain carries TRBV7-2 and TRBJ1-1; weak D call: TRBD1 (5 bases). This CDR3 contains 12 residues. From germline, CDR1 is SGHTA and CDR2 FQGNSA. Deletions cut 6 bases from V and 7 bases from J, with 12 bases between. The DNA of the CDR3 is TGTGCCAGCAGGCGCGACAGCCTTGAAGCTTTCTTT. Its protein product is CASRRDSLEAFF.

This clonotype was observed a few times. The CDR3, as DNA: TGTGCCAGCAGTAAAACAGGGTCTGGGGCCAACGTCCTGACTTTC. Translated: CASSKTGSGANVLTF. The rearrangement uses TRBV27 and TRBJ2-6; D may be TRBD1 (6 bases). Trimming removed 5 bases at V and 1 base at J, with 9 bases between. CDR3 size: 15 residues. Germline V gene sequence: CDR1 MNHEY, CDR2 SMNVEV (reference sequence).

This clonotype was recorded many times. The chain couples TRBV3-1 to TRBJ2-7; D tentatively reads TRBD1 or TRBD2 (5 bases each). Germline values: CDR1 LGHDT, CDR2 YNNKEL (reference sequence). There are 15 residues in the CDR3. V lost 4 bases and J 0 bases, leaving 13 bases between the germline ends. CDR3 sequence (DNA): TGTGCCAGCAGCCTGGGACGTCTGAGCTCCTACGAGCAGTACTTC. It yields the protein CASSLGRLSSYEQYF.

This clonotype was observed a few times. The chain is built from TRBV30 and TRBJ1-4; tentatively, D is TRBD1 (5 bases). The CDR3 length is 16 residues. Trimming cost V 0 bases and J 4 bases, with 15 bases left between them. The germline CDR1 and CDR2 sequences are GTSNPN and SVGIG (reference sequence). The chain's CDR3 is CAWSVLGVAGNEKLFF. CDR3 bases: TGTGCCTGGAGTGTATTAGGGGTTGCGGGTAATGAAAAACTGTTTTTT. Combining the CDR3 with reference TRBV30 and TRBJ1-4 gives the whole variable domain SQTIHQWPATLVQPVGSPLSLECTVEGTSNPNLYWYRQAAGRGLQLLFYSVGIGQISSEVPQNLSASRPQDRQFILSSKKLLLSDSGFYLCAWSVLGVAGNEKLFFGSGTQLSVL.

In the case of this clonotype: This may come from a read error, since a much larger clone is one base off. This chain uses TRBV12-3 or TRBV12-4 with TRBJ1-4; the D gene is possibly TRBD1 (6 bases). The CDR3 is 12 residues long. In DNA, the CDR3 is TGTGCCAACAGTCGGACAGTTGAAAAACTGTTTTTT. Translated: CANSRTVEKLFF.

This clonotype was seen a few times. The chain has TRBV20-1 and TRBJ2-1; D is unresolved. Trimming took off 6 bases at V and 4 bases at J, with 10 bases between the two ends. This CDR3 has 12 amino acids. CDR1 is DFQATT and CDR2 is SNEGSKA in the germline V gene (reference sequence). CDR3 amino acids: CSAPGIYNEQFF. For the CDR3, the DNA is TGCAGTGCACCTGGGATTTACAATGAGCAGTTCTTC.

This clonotype was seen more than once but under ten times. V gene TRBV6-5 combines with J gene TRBJ1-2; weak D call: TRBD1 (5 bases). This CDR3 spans 14 amino acids. Germline V CDR1 and CDR2: MNHEY, SVGAGI. With 0 bases removed from V and 4 bases from J, the gap between germline ends came to 9 bases. The DNA of the CDR3 is TGTGCCAGCAGTTACTCGGGGGTAGCCTATGGCTACACCTTC. Encoded protein: CASSYSGVAYGYTF.

Only a few counts were recorded for this clonotype. The V and J genes are TRBV24-1 and TRBJ2-3; D is perhaps TRBD2 (6 bases). CDR1 KGHDR and CDR2 SFDVKD come from the germline V gene. The V end lost 9 bases, the J end lost 5 bases, and 20 bases lay between the germline ends. The CDR3 is 15 amino acids. CDR3 nucleotides: TGTGCCACCTCCCTCCCCTACGGGAGTGGAGATACGCAGTATTTT. It translates to CATSLPYGSGDTQYF.

This clonotype came up a few times. The chain uses TRBV6-5 and TRBJ2-1, with D unclear. The CDR3 totals 16 residues. V was clipped by 2 bases and J by 6 bases, with 17 bases between them. Germline V gives CDR1 MNHEY, CDR2 SVGAGI. In DNA form, the CDR3 reads TGTGCCAGCAGTTACCAAATCTCTAAGCCCGCCAATGAGCAGTTCTTC. It encodes CASSYQISKPANEQFF.

V gene TRBV20-1 combines with J gene TRBJ2-2; D might be TRBD2 (6 bases). Trimming removed 8 bases from V and 1 base from J, with 8 bases in between. Germline V CDR1 and CDR2: DFQATT, SNEGSKA (reference sequence). CDR3 length: 12 residues. Written as DNA, the CDR3 is TGCAGTCGGGAGAGGAACACCGGGGAGCTGTTTTTT. Encoded protein: CSRERNTGELFF.

This clonotype was counted ten times or more. The V gene is TRBV12-3 or TRBV12-4, the J gene TRBJ2-7, with D hard to call. V was clipped by 2 bases and J by 5 bases, with 13 bases between them. CDR3 length: 14 amino acids. For the CDR3, the DNA is TGTGCCAGCAGTTTATTGGTATCTCCTAACGAGCAGTACTTC. It codes for CASSLLVSPNEQYF.

This clonotype was seen only a few times. The V gene is TRBV7-9, the J gene TRBJ2-5, with D possibly TRBD1 on 5 matching bases. Trimming stripped 5 bases from V and 5 bases from J, with 12 bases between. Germline V gene sequence: CDR1 SEHNR, CDR2 FQNEAQ (reference sequence). The CDR3 consists of 13 residues. DNA for the CDR3: TGTGCCAGCAGCCCATGGGCAGGGGAGACCCAGTACTTC. Residues: CASSPWAGETQYF.

This clonotype was seen more than once but under ten times. The chain uses TRBV12-3 or TRBV12-4 and TRBJ1-1, with no clear D. The CDR3 is 14 amino acids. V was cut by 4 bases and J by 1 base, with 10 bases left in between. As DNA, the CDR3 is TGTGCCAGCAGTTCGGCACCCAAGAACACTGAAGCTTTCTTT. This gives the protein CASSSAPKNTEAFF.

The chain has TRBV29-1 and TRBJ2-2; D uncertain. Germline V gene data show CDR1 as SQVTM and CDR2 as ANQGSEA. With 4 bases removed from V and 4 bases from J, the gap between germline ends came to 19 bases. The CDR3 spans 16 residues. CDR3 sequence reads: CSVAPLIGPGTGELFF. The CDR3 DNA is TGCAGCGTTGCCCCATTAATCGGCCCAGGCACCGGGGAGCTGTTTTTT.

This clonotype was detected only a few times. V usage is TRBV9 and J usage is TRBJ2-3; 7 nucleotides line up with TRBD1. V shed 3 bases, J shed 0 bases, and the junction held 4 bases outside the gene matches. Germline CDR1 and CDR2: SGDLS and YYNGEE. The CDR3 spans 15 residues. The CDR3 region has the DNA TGTGCCAGCAGCGGGACAGGTTACAGCACAGATACGCAGTATTTT. Translated, it gives CASSGTGYSTDTQYF.

The table lists this clonotype with many counts. The chain combines TRBV27 with TRBJ2-7, with TRBD1 identical over 8 bases. Losses at the gene ends were 4 bases for V and 5 bases for J; bases not matched to a gene: 10. Germline assignment: CDR1 MNHEY and CDR2 SMNVEV (reference sequence). The CDR3 covers 15 residues. The CDR3 nucleotides read TGTGCCAGCAGTTATTCGGACAGGGTGTCTGACGAGCAGTACTTC. This sequence encodes CASSYSDRVSDEQYF.

The V and J genes are TRBV5-1 and TRBJ2-3, with D possibly matching TRBD2 (5 bases). Germline V lookup: CDR1 SGHRS, CDR2 YFSETQ. V was trimmed by 1 base and J by 4 bases, leaving 10 bases between them. The CDR3 covers 14 residues. CDR3 in DNA: TGCGCCAGCAGCTTGAGTGGGAGTCCAGATACGCAGTATTTT. Translated: CASSLSGSPDTQYF.

This clonotype appeared a few times. V and J are TRBV20-1 and TRBJ1-1, with D perhaps matching TRBD1 (6 bases). The V gene lost 0 bases and the J gene lost 1 base, with 18 bases spanning the gap. This CDR3 is 17 amino acids long. Germline V gene sequence: CDR1 DFQATT, CDR2 SNEGSKA (reference sequence). The CDR3 loop reads CSARDLRKRGANTEAFF. DNA for the CDR3: TGCAGTGCTAGAGATCTTAGGAAACGGGGGGCGAACACTGAAGCTTTCTTT.

This clonotype was counted between two and nine times. The V call is TRBV10-3, the J call TRBJ2-2; no clear D gene. Deletions cut 4 bases from V and 5 bases from J, with 11 bases between. The CDR3 has 14 residues. The V gene's germline CDR1 is ENHRY and CDR2 SYGVKD. Here the CDR3 reads CAISGTIVTGELFF. The CDR3 DNA reads as TGTGCCATCAGTGGAACTATCGTGACCGGGGAGCTGTTTTTT.

This clonotype was seen a few times. The chain recombines TRBV6-6 with TRBJ1-2, with D possibly matching TRBD1 (5 bases). There are 13 residues in the CDR3. Germline assignment: CDR1 MNHNY and CDR2 SVGAGI (reference sequence). V lost 6 bases to trimming and J lost 4 bases, with 12 bases between them. CDR3 loop: CASSDDSGYGYTF. In DNA, the CDR3 is TGTGCCAGCAGCGACGACAGTGGCTATGGCTACACCTTC.

The chain is built from TRBV6-2 or TRBV6-3 and TRBJ1-2; 11 bases line up with TRBD1. The V and J ends lost 6 bases and 8 bases, in that order; junction bases with no gene match: 2. The CDR3 covers 12 residues. Germline-derived CDR1 and CDR2 are MNHEY and SVGEGT. CDR3 sequence: CASSWTGGGYTF. The CDR3 coding sequence is TGTGCCAGCAGCTGGACAGGGGGCGGCTACACCTTC.

CDR3 protein: CASSVKGGGAGSYNEQFF. Written as DNA, the CDR3 is TGTGCCAGCAGCGTAAAGGGGGGGGGAGCGGGCTCCTACAATGAGCAGTTCTTC. This sequence joins TRBV9 and TRBJ2-1; perhaps TRBD2 as D (7 bases). The V end lost 1 base, the J end lost 0 bases, and 17 bases lay between the germline ends. The germline V gene has CDR1 SGDLS and CDR2 YYNGEE. The CDR3 length is 18 residues.

In its sample, this clonotype was seen many times. This rearrangement joins TRBV12-3 or TRBV12-4 to TRBJ2-7; 10 bases align to TRBD1. This CDR3 is 15 amino acids long. Losses at the gene ends were 3 bases for V and 4 bases for J; bases not matched to a gene: 6. The CDR3 DNA sequence: TGTGCCAGCAGTTTCATAGGACAGGGGGTATACGAGCAGTACTTC. Its translation: CASSFIGQGVYEQYF.